These 28 T cell receptor beta chains originate from one sample sequenced in a study of technical replicates of blood from a few donors. Repertoires were generated with immunoSEQ multiplex PCR, while TCRdb's copy carries only in-frame clones and drops some. The table has some 56,000 clones, 93% seen once. Sequencing was done on a sample of PBMCs. These receptors came from a human donor in good health. Some clones in this sample may be carry-over from other donors' samples.

The rearrangement uses TRBV5-1 and TRBJ2-5; 13 bases are a match to TRBD2. CDR1 and CDR2 (germline): SGHRS, YFSETQ. This CDR3 is 16 amino acids long. Unmatched junction bases numbered 12, after V lost 9 bases and J lost 4 bases. CDR3 sequence reads: CATQKTSGRAGETQYF. The CDR3 DNA reads as TGCGCCACCCAAAAAACTAGCGGGAGGGCCGGAGAGACCCAGTACTTC.

The CDR3 DNA reads TGTGCCAGCAGCTTAATCGCCGGGACACAAGGAAACACCATATATTTT. As protein: CASSLIAGTQGNTIYF. J is TRBJ1-3 and V is TRBV7-2; D possibly corresponds to TRBD1 (6 bases). The V and J ends lost 2 bases and 4 bases respectively, with 15 bases between them. This CDR3 is built from 16 residues. The germline V gene has CDR1 SGHTA and CDR2 FQGNSA.

V and J are TRBV6-6 and TRBJ1-2; weak D call: TRBD1 (6 bases). Deletions cut 6 bases from V and 5 bases from J, with 7 bases between. The CDR3 sequence is 11 residues long. Germline V gene lookup returns CDR1 MNHNY and CDR2 SVGAGI (reference sequence). The CDR3 is CASRDSYGYTF. For the CDR3, the DNA is TGTGCCAGCAGGGACAGTTATGGCTACACCTTC.

The chain joins TRBV7-9 to TRBJ2-4; TRBD1 is a possible D gene (7 bases). Germline loops: CDR1 SEHNR, CDR2 FQNEAQ (reference sequence). Deletions cut 1 base from V and 6 bases from J, with 10 bases between. This CDR3 is built from 14 residues. Written as DNA, the CDR3 is TGTGCCAGCAGCTTAGACAGGGGAGGAAACATTCAGTACTTC. Translation: CASSLDRGGNIQYF.

The chain uses TRBV10-3 and TRBJ2-1; 8 nucleotides match TRBD1. Germline V CDR1 and CDR2: ENHRY, SYGVKD. The V and J ends lost 4 bases and 7 bases, in that order; junction bases with no gene match: 12. This CDR3 contains 16 residues. The CDR3 region is CAISGPTLRDRNEQFF. The CDR3 DNA sequence: TGTGCCATCAGTGGTCCTACTCTTAGGGACAGGAATGAGCAGTTCTTC.

The chain is built from TRBV6-1 and TRBJ1-1, with D uncertain. The CDR3 extends over 14 amino acids. Looked up from germline, CDR1 is MNHNS and CDR2 is SASEGT. Trimming cost V 8 bases and J 0 bases, with 13 bases left between them. The CDR3 region has the DNA TGTGCCAGCCAAAGCGGGCTAATGAACACTGAAGCTTTCTTT. This gives the protein CASQSGLMNTEAFF.

Note on this clone: At one of its ends the junction is not consistent with the germline gene, which may arise from a read error. The J gene is TRBJ2-7, the V gene TRBV6-1; 8 nucleotides align to TRBD1. Germline V CDR1 and CDR2: MNHNS, SASEGT. The CDR3 consists of 17 residues. In DNA, the CDR3 is TGTGCCATCAGTGAGCTCCGGGACAGGAGAAAGGGCTACGAGCAGTACTTC. It encodes CAISELRDRRKGYEQYF.

The V and J genes are TRBV4-3 and TRBJ2-5, with 11 bases fitting TRBD1. Germline CDR1 is LGHNA and CDR2 is YSLEER. This CDR3 is 15 amino acids long. V trimming: 4 bases; J trimming: 4 bases; junction bases outside the gene matches: 5. The CDR3 protein is CASSPGTGGVETQYF. The CDR3 DNA is TGCGCCAGCAGCCCAGGGACAGGGGGTGTAGAGACCCAGTACTTC.

The chain carries TRBV7-2 and TRBJ2-7; 7 bases are a match to TRBD1. The CDR3 totals 14 residues. Trimming at V came to 5 bases and at J to 4 bases, leaving 8 bases not matched to a gene. Looked up from germline, CDR1 is SGHTA and CDR2 is FQGNSA. The DNA of the CDR3 is TGTGCCAGCAGCATCACCCGGGACAGTTACGAGCAGTACTTC. Its protein is CASSITRDSYEQYF.

The chain is built from TRBV28 and TRBJ2-2; D not certain. This CDR3 is 14 amino acids long. Germline V gives CDR1 MDHEN, CDR2 SYDVKM. Trimming removed 5 bases from V and 5 bases from J, with 12 bases in between. In DNA, the CDR3 is TGTGCCAGCAGTAAGCGTGGTTTTACCGGGGAGCTGTTTTTT. Its protein product is CASSKRGFTGELFF.

V and J are TRBV6-6 and TRBJ2-5, with 9 bases that match TRBD2. Germline CDR1 reads MNHNY; CDR2 reads SVGAGI (reference sequence). CDR3 length: 13 amino acids. The junction had 1 base not matched to a gene; V was cut back by 6 bases and J by 2 bases. CDR3 coding DNA: TGTGCCAGCAGGCTAGCGGGACAAGAGACCCAGTACTTC. Its translation: CASRLAGQETQYF.

The chain joins TRBV10-3 to TRBJ2-7; possible D gene TRBD1, 6 bases. The germline V gene has CDR1 ENHRY and CDR2 SYGVKD. The CDR3 loop spans 13 amino acids. Trimming removed 6 bases at V and 4 bases at J, with 13 bases between. CDR3 sequence: CAIRDRLSYEQYF. The CDR3, as DNA: TGTGCCATCAGGGACAGATTGTCGTACGAGCAGTACTTC.

V and J are TRBV4-2 and TRBJ2-7; 10 bases match TRBD2. There are 19 residues in the CDR3. Trimming cost V 3 bases and J 2 bases; bases outside gene matches: 16. Germline V gene lookup returns CDR1 LGHNA and CDR2 YNFKEQ. CDR3 sequence (DNA): TGTGCCAGCAGCCACAGCCGAACTAGCGGGGTTAATCTCCCCTACGAGCAGTACTTC. The encoded protein is CASSHSRTSGVNLPYEQYF.

The chain has TRBV7-2 and TRBJ2-2; D gene unclear. Germline CDR1 is SGHTA and CDR2 is FQGNSA. Deletions cut 2 bases from V and 4 bases from J, with 11 bases between. This CDR3 spans 15 amino acids. CDR3 sequence (DNA): TGTGCCAGCAGCTTAAGCCTCGTCGGCACCGGGGAGCTGTTTTTT. Translation gives CASSLSLVGTGELFF.

This clone was seen a handful of times. V and J are TRBV7-2 and TRBJ2-1; perhaps TRBD2 as D (6 bases). This CDR3 has 18 residues. The V gene lost 5 bases and the J gene lost 7 bases, with 27 bases spanning the gap. Germline CDR1 is SGHTA and CDR2 is FQGNSA. The CDR3 DNA reads TGTGCCAGCAGCCCGCGCGGGTCCTTCGAACCCGGAGGGAATGAGCAGTTCTTC. Residues: CASSPRGSFEPGGNEQFF. The variable domain in full, completed from reference TRBV7-2 and TRBJ2-1, reads GAGVSQSPSNKVTEKGKDVELRCDPISGHTALYWYRQSLGQGLEFLIYFQGNSAPDKSGLPSDRFSAERTGGSVSTLTIQRTQQEDSAVYLCASSPRGSFEPGGNEQFFGPGTRLTVL.

This chain connects TRBV29-1 to TRBJ2-5; the match to TRBD1 covers 8 bases. CDR1 and CDR2 (germline): SQVTM, ANQGSEA. The CDR3 has 12 residues. V gave up 4 bases and J gave up 5 bases; unmatched junction bases: 3. This CDR3 is CSVGQGLETQYF. The CDR3 DNA reads as TGCAGCGTTGGACAGGGGTTGGAGACCCAGTACTTC.

J is TRBJ2-5 and V is TRBV2; 9 bases fit TRBD1. V shed 8 bases, J shed 5 bases, and the junction held 9 bases outside the gene matches. Germline assignment: CDR1 SNHLY and CDR2 FYNNEI. This CDR3 has 14 amino acids. The DNA of the CDR3 is TGTGCCAGCGGGGACAGGGTGGGCTCGGAGACCCAGTACTTC. It codes for CASGDRVGSETQYF. Filled out from reference TRBV2 and TRBJ2-5, the complete variable domain reads EPEVTQTPSHQVTQMGQEVILRCVPISNHLYFYWYRQILGQKVEFLVSFYNNEISEKSEIFDDQFSVERPDGSNFTLKIRSTKLEDSAMYFCASGDRVGSETQYFGPGTRLLVL.

The chain combines TRBV2 with TRBJ1-2; 7 bases map to TRBD1. With V trimmed by 7 bases and J by 2 bases, 13 bases remained unmatched. CDR3 length: 16 residues. Germline V lookup: CDR1 SNHLY, CDR2 FYNNEI. The CDR3 nucleotides read TGTGCCAGCAACCGAACCCCGGGACAGCTGAACTATGGCTACACCTTC. The encoded protein is CASNRTPGQLNYGYTF.

V usage is TRBV20-1 and J usage is TRBJ1-3; D remains unclear. V shed 6 bases and J shed 4 bases, with 7 bases lying between them. The CDR3 extends over 11 amino acids. Germline V gene lookup returns CDR1 DFQATT and CDR2 SNEGSKA (reference sequence). Written as DNA, the CDR3 is TGCAGTGCCGTTACAGGAAACACCATATATTTT. It encodes CSAVTGNTIYF.

The chain has TRBV9 and TRBJ2-3, with D maybe TRBD1 (5 bases). CDR1 is SGDLS, CDR2 YYNGEE, per germline. This CDR3 comprises 16 residues. Trimming pared 5 bases from V and 2 bases from J, leaving 18 bases between. The CDR3 reads CASSLGLTELTDTQYF. The CDR3 nucleotides are TGTGCCAGCAGTTTAGGGTTGACAGAGCTCACAGATACGCAGTATTTT.

V usage is TRBV10-3 and J usage is TRBJ2-1, with TRBD2 identical over 8 bases. CDR1 and CDR2 from the germline V gene are ENHRY and SYGVKD. The CDR3 is made up of 12 amino acids. With V trimmed by 6 bases and J by 7 bases, 2 bases remained unmatched. CDR3 in amino acids: CAISSSGNEQFF. The CDR3 DNA follows: TGTGCCATCAGCTCTAGCGGGAATGAGCAGTTCTTC.

The chain is built from TRBV7-8 and TRBJ2-3; D is unresolved. CDR1 is SGHVS and CDR2 is FQNEAQ in the germline V gene. Trimming took off 5 bases at V and 6 bases at J, with 12 bases between the two ends. This CDR3 contains 13 residues. This chain's CDR3 is CASSTTGRDTQYF. The CDR3 DNA reads TGTGCCAGCAGCACTACGGGTAGGGATACGCAGTATTTT.

This chain links TRBV27 with TRBJ2-5, with 8 bases lining up with TRBD1. The V gene's germline CDR1 is MNHEY and CDR2 SMNVEV (reference sequence). The CDR3 is 14 residues long. V shed 6 bases and J 13 bases; nucleotides not matched to a gene: 16. This CDR3 is CASSLDRQGATRYF. The CDR3 nucleotides are TGTGCCAGCAGCCTTGACCGTCAGGGGGCTACCAGGTACTTC.

The chain links TRBV7-2 to TRBJ1-2; 8 bases are shared with TRBD1. This CDR3 is built from 15 residues. The J segment lost 7 bases and the V segment lost 4 bases, leaving 11 bases of the junction unmatched. Per the germline V gene, CDR1 is SGHTA and CDR2 is FQGNSA. CDR3 sequence reads: CASSSGLDRELGYTF. CDR3 bases: TGTGCCAGCAGCTCGGGATTGGACAGGGAACTTGGCTACACCTTC.

The chain couples TRBV7-6 to TRBJ2-7; TRBD1 matches at 9 bases. V trimming: 0 bases; J trimming: 7 bases; junction bases outside the gene matches: 7. Germline CDR1 and CDR2: SGHVS and FNYEAQ. The CDR3 contains 15 residues. The CDR3 region is CASSLANRGQSEQYF. The CDR3 DNA follows: TGTGCCAGCAGCTTAGCTAACAGGGGGCAAAGTGAGCAGTACTTC.

V gene TRBV27 combines with J gene TRBJ1-6; no firm D call. The CDR3 totals 18 residues. Germline CDR1 is MNHEY and CDR2 is SMNVEV (reference sequence). Trimming removed 9 bases at V and 2 bases at J, with 23 bases between. The CDR3, as DNA: TGTGCCAGGTTCTACCGGGAGAGTGACGCGACCTATAATTCACCCCTCCACTTT. Protein product: CARFYRESDATYNSPLHF.

In its sample, this clone was seen a few times. The chain carries TRBV12-5 and TRBJ2-1, with 7 bases that match TRBD2. Germline assignment: CDR1 LGHNT and CDR2 FRNRAP. The V gene end was trimmed by 7 bases and the J gene end by 0 bases; junction bases not matched to a gene: 6. The CDR3 totals 15 residues. CDR3 sequence: CASEGRAISYNEQFF. Written as DNA, the CDR3 is TGTGCTAGTGAGGGGAGGGCGATCTCCTACAATGAGCAGTTCTTC.

CDR3: CASSLRHRGKNEQFF. In nucleotides, the CDR3 is TGTGCCAGCAGCTTGAGGCATCGGGGGAAAAATGAGCAGTTCTTC. The chain couples TRBV5-6 to TRBJ2-1; D is possibly TRBD2 (6 bases). The V end lost 1 base, the J end lost 7 bases, and 15 bases lay between the germline ends. Germline CDR1 reads SGHDT; CDR2 reads YYEEEE. There are 15 residues in the CDR3. Filled out from reference TRBV5-6 and TRBJ2-1, the complete variable domain reads DAGVTQSPTHLIKTRGQQVTLRCSPKSGHDTVSWYQQALGQGPQFIFQYYEEEERQRGNFPDRFSGHQFPNYSSELNVNALLLGDSALYLCASSLRHRGKNEQFFGPGTRLTVL.